The 27 T cell receptor beta chains given below trace back to one sample, sequenced in a study of Ad26.COV2.S vaccination and SARS-CoV-2 variants. Method: immunoSEQ multiplex PCR; TCRdb's copy keeps in-frame clones and lacks some. Of hundreds of thousands of clones detected, roughly nine tenths appear once; the ten largest clones hold over 1.3%. Treatment: roughly 20 received Ad26.COV2.S at low or high dose, single or two shots; about five received placebo; per-sample allocation not given. Day 63 after the first vaccine or placebo injection was the time point for sampling. The sample was peripheral blood, taken in a trial of Ad26.COV2.S vaccine versus placebo. The receptor set was obtained from a person aged 18-65 years who received the Ad26.COV2.S COVID-19 vaccine or a placebo.

The rearrangement uses TRBV11-2 and TRBJ2-1; 11 nucleotides agree with TRBD1. In germline, CDR1 is SGHAT, CDR2 FQNNGV. This CDR3 contains 16 residues. V gave up 5 bases and J gave up 6 bases; unmatched junction bases: 9. CDR3 in amino acids: CASSLNPGQGVNEQFF. The CDR3 DNA follows: TGTGCCAGCAGCCTGAACCCGGGACAGGGGGTCAATGAGCAGTTCTTC.

This chain joins TRBV4-3 and TRBJ2-7; no reliable D call. The CDR3 is 13 residues long. In germline, CDR1 is LGHNA, CDR2 YSLEER. Trimming left V 0 bases short and J 6 bases short, with 9 bases between. As DNA, the CDR3 is TGCGCCAGCAGCCAAGATCAGTATGGCGAGCAGTACTTC. Amino acids: CASSQDQYGEQYF.

The chain carries TRBV4-2 and TRBJ1-2, with 8 bases fitting TRBD1. J lost 8 bases, V lost 0 bases, and 11 bases had no gene match. CDR3 length: 16 residues. Germline V CDR1 and CDR2: LGHNA, YNFKEQ. The CDR3 sequence is CASSQDWSGGAWGYTF. The CDR3 region has the DNA TGTGCCAGCAGCCAAGATTGGTCAGGGGGCGCGTGGGGCTACACCTTC.

This chain joins TRBV20-1 and TRBJ2-1; 11 nucleotides align to TRBD2. J was trimmed by 8 bases and V by 3 bases; bases with no gene match: 12. The CDR3 sequence is 16 residues long. Germline lookup yields CDR1 DFQATT and CDR2 SNEGSKA (reference sequence). CDR3 nucleotides: TGCAGTGCTAGTACCCCCACTAGCGGGAGATCGCATGAGCAGTTCTTC. Translating gives CSASTPTSGRSHEQFF.

This clone was detected only once. One end of the junction does not line up with germline, which may come from a read error. The chain has TRBV7-7 and TRBJ2-5; possibly TRBD2 for D (5 bases). CDR3 length equals 15 residues. The germline CDR1 and CDR2 sequences are SSHAT and FNYEAQ (reference sequence). This CDR3 reads CASSPGKGIGETQYF. The CDR3 DNA sequence: TGTGCTAGCAGCCCCGGGAAGGGCATTGGGGAGACCCAGTACTTC.

V is TRBV14 and J is TRBJ2-3; 9 nucleotides agree with TRBD1. From germline, CDR1 is SGHDN and CDR2 FVKESK. Germline trimming cut 3 bases from V and 5 bases from J; bases unmatched to any gene: 9. This CDR3 region has 16 residues. CDR3 residues: CASSHPGQGGVDTQYF. The CDR3 DNA reads as TGTGCCAGCAGCCATCCGGGACAGGGAGGGGTAGATACGCAGTATTTT.

The CDR3 protein is CASSQAGGLSLHF. DNA of the CDR3: TGTGCCAGCAGCCAGGCAGGGGGTCTGTCCCTCCACTTT. The chain has TRBV3-1 (or the pseudogene TRBV3-2) and TRBJ1-6; 7 nucleotides match TRBD1. Per the germline V gene, CDR1 is LGHDT and CDR2 is YNNKEL (reference sequence). After removal of 3 bases from V and 14 bases from J, the junction contained 7 bases not matched to a gene. This CDR3 has 13 amino acids.

The J gene is TRBJ2-6, the V gene TRBV14; 8 bases align to TRBD1. The germline V gene encodes CDR1 SGHDN and CDR2 FVKESK. CDR3 length: 17 amino acids. The V segment lost 1 base and the J segment 4 bases; nucleotides outside the gene matches: 6. Here the CDR3 reads CASSQGDRPSGANVLTF. CDR3 nucleotides: TGTGCCAGCAGCCAAGGGGACAGGCCCTCAGGGGCCAACGTCCTGACTTTC.

This clone has a single count. One junction end does not reproduce the germline sequence, and a read error may be involved. CDR3 loop: CASNYRGSGGYTF. The DNA of the CDR3 is TGTGCCAGCAATTACAGGGGGTCGGGTGGCTACACCTTC. This rearrangement joins TRBV6-5 to TRBJ1-2, with 8 bases that match TRBD1. The CDR3 consists of 13 residues. Germline assignment: CDR1 MNHEY and CDR2 SVGAGI.

This chain uses TRBV11-2 with TRBJ2-2; 11 nucleotides line up with TRBD1. Germline V gene lookup returns CDR1 SGHAT and CDR2 FQNNGV. This CDR3 contains 14 residues. The junction had 3 bases not matched to a gene; V was cut back by 5 bases and J by 7 bases. CDR3 bases: TGTGCCAGCAGCACGGGACAGGGGGTCGGGGAGCTGTTTTTT. Protein sequence: CASSTGQGVGELFF.

This clone was picked up one time. The chain carries TRBV30 and TRBJ1-5; TRBD1 is a possible D gene (6 bases). Trimming took 1 base from V and 5 from J, leaving 12 bases between them. Germline V CDR1 and CDR2: GTSNPN, SVGIG (reference sequence). CDR3 size: 14 residues. The CDR3 DNA sequence: TGTGCCTGGAGTGGGAACAGGGATGATCAGCCCCAGCATTTT. Residues: CAWSGNRDDQPQHF. The whole variable domain, filled in from reference TRBV30 and TRBJ1-5, reads SQTIHQWPATLVQPVGSPLSLECTVEGTSNPNLYWYRQAAGRGLQLLFYSVGIGQISSEVPQNLSASRPQDRQFILSSKKLLLSDSGFYLCAWSGNRDDQPQHFGDGTRLSIL.

Details on this clone: Other DNA sequences in the sample encode the same CDR3. The chain links TRBV30 to TRBJ1-5; unclear D gene. CDR1 GTSNPN and CDR2 SVGIG come from the germline V gene (reference sequence). V lost 0 bases, J lost 5 bases, and 8 bases lay in between. The CDR3 is made up of 13 amino acids. This chain's CDR3 is CAWSVRDHQPQHF. CDR3 nucleotide sequence: TGTGCCTGGAGTGTACGAGACCATCAGCCCCAGCATTTT. The full variable domain, rest sourced from reference TRBV30 and TRBJ1-5, is SQTIHQWPATLVQPVGSPLSLECTVEGTSNPNLYWYRQAAGRGLQLLFYSVGIGQISSEVPQNLSASRPQDRQFILSSKKLLLSDSGFYLCAWSVRDHQPQHFGDGTRLSIL.

The chain carries TRBV24-1 and TRBJ2-7; D gene uncertain. The CDR3 sequence is 11 residues long. Germline V gene data show CDR1 as KGHDR and CDR2 as SFDVKD. Trimming took 3 bases from V and 7 from J, leaving 6 bases between them. The CDR3 nucleotides are TGTGCCACCAGTGATGGGCGAGAGCAGTACTTC. Its protein is CATSDGREQYF.

This clone was seen only a few times. The gene calls are TRBV29-1 and TRBJ1-1; D unresolved. V was clipped by 3 bases and J by 5 bases, with 13 bases between them. The CDR3 consists of 13 residues. Germline CDR1 is SQVTM and CDR2 is ANQGSEA. The CDR3 DNA reads as TGCAGCGTTGATTGGGGAAAAAGGACTGAAGCTTTCTTT. Its protein is CSVDWGKRTEAFF.

This clone was picked up one time. The rearrangement links TRBV30 to TRBJ2-7; D is perhaps TRBD2 (6 bases). Germline V gene data show CDR1 as GTSNPN and CDR2 as SVGIG (reference sequence). The CDR3 covers 14 residues. The germline V and J ends were trimmed by 8 bases and 7 bases, with 24 bases remaining between them. CDR3: CAGGGDGTYAEQYF. The DNA for the CDR3 is TGTGCCGGAGGAGGGGACGGTACCTACGCTGAGCAGTACTTC.

V gene TRBV7-9 combines with J gene TRBJ1-3; 8 bases are a match to TRBD1. Germline CDR1 SEHNR, CDR2 FQNEAQ (reference sequence). CDR3 size: 17 residues. J lost 0 bases, V lost 4 bases, and 8 bases had no gene match. The CDR3: CASSSGQGAYSGNTIYF. CDR3 nucleotide sequence: TGTGCCAGCAGCTCTGGTCAGGGGGCTTACTCTGGAAACACCATATATTTT. Full variable domain (rest looked up from reference TRBV7-9 and TRBJ1-3): DTGVSQNPRHKITKRGQNVTFRCDPISEHNRLYWYRQTLGQGPEFLTYFQNEAQLEKSRLLSDRFSAERPKGSFSTLEIQRTEQGDSAMYLCASSSGQGAYSGNTIYFGEGSWLTVV.

The chain has TRBV27 and TRBJ2-2; the match to TRBD2 covers 12 bases. Trimming removed 4 bases from V and 0 bases from J; junction bases left unmatched: 6. Germline assignment: CDR1 MNHEY and CDR2 SMNVEV (reference sequence). There are 18 residues in the CDR3. The CDR3 loop is CASSSRLAGASNTGELFF. Written as DNA, the CDR3 is TGTGCCAGCAGTTCCCGACTAGCGGGGGCCTCGAACACCGGGGAGCTGTTTTTT.

The chain uses TRBV30 and TRBJ1-2; possibly TRBD1 for D (6 bases). CDR3 length equals 14 residues. The germline V and J ends were trimmed by 0 bases and 8 bases, with 16 bases remaining between them. Germline V lookup: CDR1 GTSNPN, CDR2 SVGIG (reference sequence). This CDR3 reads CAWSVRVVGQGYTF. CDR3 DNA sequence: TGTGCCTGGAGTGTACGTGTGGTGGGACAAGGCTACACCTTC.

The genes are TRBV15 and TRBJ2-2; 8 nucleotides agree with TRBD2. From germline, CDR1 is LNHNV and CDR2 YYDKDF (reference sequence). V was pared by 8 bases and J by 3 bases, with 2 bases of the junction left unmatched. The CDR3 runs 13 residues. CDR3 residues: CATGLADTGELFF. As DNA, the CDR3 is TGTGCCACCGGACTAGCAGACACCGGGGAGCTGTTTTTT.

The chain employs TRBV2 and TRBJ1-1; D is perhaps TRBD1 (5 bases). V was pared by 5 bases and J by 6 bases, with 13 bases between. This CDR3 has 13 residues. Germline V gene sequence: CDR1 SNHLY, CDR2 FYNNEI. The CDR3 DNA is TGTGCCAGCAGTCCCCAGAGGGACGCTGAAGCTTTCTTT. Protein product: CASSPQRDAEAFF.

The chain employs TRBV12-3 or TRBV12-4 and TRBJ2-1; D may be TRBD1 (6 bases). This CDR3 region has 13 residues. The V end lost 6 bases, the J end lost 4 bases, and 10 bases lay between the germline ends. CDR3 residues: CASSPDSYNEQFF. CDR3 nucleotide sequence: TGTGCCAGCAGCCCGGACAGTTACAATGAGCAGTTCTTC.

The J gene is TRBJ2-3, the V gene TRBV7-2; tentatively, D is TRBD1 (5 bases). Between the trimmed V and J ends, which lost 1 base and 6 bases, there was a span of 11 bases. The CDR3 extends over 14 amino acids. Germline V lookup: CDR1 SGHTA, CDR2 FQGNSA. CDR3 sequence (DNA): TGTGCCAGCAGCTTAGGAAGGGGTTCGGATACGCAGTATTTT. Residues: CASSLGRGSDTQYF.

The rearrangement uses TRBV27 and TRBJ2-1; D unclear. V lost 6 bases and J lost 0, with 15 bases in between. The CDR3 consists of 16 residues. CDR1 and CDR2 (germline): MNHEY, SMNVEV (reference sequence). The CDR3, as DNA: TGTGCCAGCAGCGACCCGGGCAGCAGCTCCTACAATGAGCAGTTCTTC. Amino acid sequence: CASSDPGSSSYNEQFF.

The gene calls are TRBV30 and TRBJ1-6; 7 positions agree with TRBD1. Trimming at V came to 4 bases and at J to 7 bases, leaving 1 base not matched to a gene. This CDR3 spans 12 amino acids. CDR1 is GTSNPN, CDR2 SVGIG, per germline (reference sequence). CDR3 DNA sequence: TGTGCCTGGACAGGGGGAAATTCACCCCTCCACTTT. Its protein is CAWTGGNSPLHF.

This rearrangement joins TRBV5-1 to TRBJ1-4, with 7 positions matching TRBD1. V trimming: 2 bases; J trimming: 0 bases; junction bases outside the gene matches: 1. CDR3 length equals 15 residues. Germline V CDR1 and CDR2: SGHRS, YFSETQ. CDR3 coding DNA: TGCGCCAGCAGCTTAGGGGGCCCAACTAATGAAAAACTGTTTTTT. This codes for CASSLGGPTNEKLFF.

The CDR3 DNA reads as TGTGCCAGCAGCCGGACAGGGGGCGAAGCTGGCTACACCTTC. Amino acids: CASSRTGGEAGYTF. The chain recombines TRBV5-5 with TRBJ1-2, with TRBD1 matching 11 bases. Germline V gene sequence: CDR1 SGHKS, CDR2 YYEKEE (reference sequence). V gave up 4 bases and J gave up 7 bases; unmatched junction bases: 6. The CDR3 sequence is 14 residues long.

The rearrangement joins TRBV9 to TRBJ1-1; no clear D. Germline V gene data show CDR1 as SGDLS and CDR2 as YYNGEE. The CDR3 runs to 13 residues. V dropped 0 bases and J dropped 3 bases, with 6 bases sitting between them. CDR3 protein: CASSVVGDTEAFF. The CDR3 DNA reads TGTGCCAGCAGCGTAGTAGGTGACACTGAAGCTTTCTTT.